The next 22 T cell receptor beta chains were all read from a single sample in a study of blood T cell repertoires in COVID-19. Clones were read by immunoSEQ multiplex PCR, and TCRdb kept only the in-frame ones, dropping some. The sample lists fewer than 130,000 clones, approximately 84% occurring once. The sample was peripheral blood. These TCRs come from a human donor in a cohort sampled during active COVID-19.

V and J are TRBV2 and TRBJ1-5, with 8 bases that match TRBD1. The CDR3 is 16 residues long. The ends lost 3 bases at V and 4 bases at J; junction bases unmatched: 8. The germline CDR1 and CDR2 sequences are SNHLY and FYNNEI. This CDR3 is CASSDDRDRMNQPQHF. The CDR3 nucleotides read TGTGCCAGCAGTGATGACCGGGACAGGATGAATCAGCCCCAGCATTTT.

The chain has TRBV6-5 and TRBJ2-7, with D perhaps matching TRBD1 (5 bases). Germline-derived CDR1 and CDR2 are MNHEY and SVGAGI. CDR3 size: 13 residues. V dropped 2 bases and J dropped 6 bases, with 11 bases sitting between them. The CDR3 region is CASSYDRRREQYF. Here the CDR3 DNA reads TGTGCCAGCAGTTACGACAGACGGCGCGAGCAGTACTTC.

The genes are TRBV27 and TRBJ1-2, with D tentatively TRBD1 (6 bases). Germline CDR1 MNHEY, CDR2 SMNVEV (reference sequence). V lost 3 bases, J lost 3 bases, and 11 bases lay in between. The length of the CDR3 is 14 residues. As DNA, the CDR3 is TGTGCCAGCAGTTTCTTAGGGGGGGACTATGGCTACACCTTC. It is translated as CASSFLGGDYGYTF.

This clone was detected once. The chain combines TRBV27 with TRBJ2-1, with D unresolved. CDR1 is MNHEY and CDR2 is SMNVEV in the germline V gene (reference sequence). The CDR3 runs to 13 residues. V lost 0 bases and J 3 bases, leaving 3 bases between the germline ends. The CDR3 reads CASSLSLYNEQFF. DNA for the CDR3: TGTGCCAGCAGTTTATCACTCTACAATGAGCAGTTCTTC.

Comment on this clone: Other nucleotide sequences from this sample produce the same CDR3. The rearrangement uses TRBV7-3 and TRBJ2-1; TRBD2 agrees at 7 bases. The CDR3 consists of 15 residues. V lost 1 base, J lost 3 bases, and 3 bases stayed unmatched. In germline, CDR1 is SGHTA, CDR2 FQGTGA. CDR3 sequence: CASSLRGGSYNEQFF. DNA for the CDR3: TGTGCCAGCAGCTTAAGGGGAGGGAGCTACAATGAGCAGTTCTTC.

This chain links TRBV12-3 or TRBV12-4 with TRBJ2-1, with D perhaps TRBD2 (5 bases). CDR3 size: 12 residues. The V and J ends lost 9 bases and 8 bases respectively, with 14 bases between them. The CDR3: CARDSGMDEQFF. In DNA, the CDR3 is TGTGCCAGGGACTCGGGAATGGATGAGCAGTTCTTC.

This clone was seen a few times. The chain is built from TRBV7-9 and TRBJ1-1, with 7 bases aligning to TRBD1. The ends lost 6 bases at V and 3 bases at J; junction bases unmatched: 13. The germline gives CDR1 SEHNR, CDR2 FQNEAQ (reference sequence). CDR3 length: 16 amino acids. CDR3 sequence (DNA): TGTGCCAGCAGACTACAGGGGTTCAGCATCGACACTGAAGCTTTCTTT. Its protein product is CASRLQGFSIDTEAFF. The full variable domain, rest sourced from reference TRBV7-9 and TRBJ1-1, is DTGVSQNPRHKITKRGQNVTFRCDPISEHNRLYWYRQTLGQGPEFLTYFQNEAQLEKSRLLSDRFSAERPKGSFSTLEIQRTEQGDSAMYLCASRLQGFSIDTEAFFGQGTRLTVV.

The genes are TRBV6-1 and TRBJ1-4; TRBD1 might be the D (6 bases). The ends were cut back, 3 bases at V and 8 bases at J, with 19 bases in the middle. This CDR3 contains 16 residues. Germline assignment: CDR1 MNHNS and CDR2 SASEGT. CDR3 protein: CASSDLHYRAEEKLFF. Written as DNA, the CDR3 is TGTGCCAGCAGTGACCTGCACTACAGGGCTGAGGAAAAACTGTTTTTT.

The J gene is TRBJ2-1, the V gene TRBV3-1 (or the pseudogene TRBV3-2); TRBD2 agrees at 7 bases. CDR3 length equals 15 residues. The V segment lost 4 bases and the J segment 5 bases; nucleotides outside the gene matches: 8. Germline CDR1 LGHDT, CDR2 YNNKEL (reference sequence). The CDR3 protein is CASSLASGQNNEQFF. The CDR3 DNA reads TGTGCCAGCAGCCTCGCTAGCGGCCAAAACAATGAGCAGTTCTTC.

The V and J genes are TRBV3-1 (or the pseudogene TRBV3-2) and TRBJ1-2; tentative D call: TRBD1 (5 bases). This CDR3 contains 16 residues. Germline assignment: CDR1 LGHDT and CDR2 YNNKEL (reference sequence). The V and J ends lost 2 bases and 4 bases respectively, with 17 bases between them. DNA of the CDR3: TGTGCCAGCAGCCAAAACCCCGGCCAGGGCAGCTATGGCTACACCTTC. It yields the protein CASSQNPGQGSYGYTF.

The rearrangement joins TRBV19 to TRBJ2-7; tentatively, D is TRBD1 (6 bases). The CDR3 has 13 amino acids. Germline loops: CDR1 LNHDA, CDR2 SQIVND (reference sequence). V was clipped by 4 bases and J by 5 bases, with 12 bases between them. The CDR3 protein is CASSTRNRDEQYF. The CDR3 DNA follows: TGTGCCAGTAGTACCCGCAACAGGGACGAGCAGTACTTC.

The gene calls are TRBV28 and TRBJ2-3; the match to TRBD2 covers 10 bases. The CDR3 covers 15 residues. V lost 5 bases, J lost 4 bases, and 6 bases stayed unmatched. Germline V lookup: CDR1 MDHEN, CDR2 SYDVKM. CDR3 in amino acids: CASSPQRGGPDTQYF. The CDR3 DNA reads TGTGCCAGCAGTCCGCAGCGGGGGGGCCCAGATACGCAGTATTTT.

The chain couples TRBV21-1 to TRBJ1-5. TRBV21-1 is classified as a pseudogene. The CDR3 is made up of 15 amino acids. This CDR3 reads CASSSRVSSNQPQHF. CDR3 DNA sequence: TGTGCCAGCAGCAGCCGGGTCTCTAGCAATCAGCCCCAGCATTTT.

This sequence joins TRBV12-3 or TRBV12-4 and TRBJ2-7; D remains ambiguous. V was shortened by 0 bases and J by 6 bases, with 9 bases between the two germline ends. The length of the CDR3 is 13 residues. The CDR3 is CASSLATLGEQYF. The CDR3 DNA sequence: TGTGCCAGCAGTTTAGCGACACTGGGCGAGCAGTACTTC.

J is TRBJ2-2 and V is TRBV5-1; 7 bases line up with TRBD2. Germline V lookup: CDR1 SGHRS, CDR2 YFSETQ. The CDR3 extends over 17 amino acids. With 7 bases clipped from V and 6 bases from J, the junction kept 18 bases outside the gene matches. CDR3: CASCRDWTGGVPGELFF. In DNA, the CDR3 is TGCGCCAGCTGCCGGGATTGGACGGGAGGAGTCCCCGGGGAGCTGTTTTTT.

This clone was observed a single time. J is TRBJ2-5 and V is TRBV9; tentatively, D is TRBD1 (5 bases). Germline V lookup: CDR1 SGDLS, CDR2 YYNGEE. Trimming removed 1 base from V and 3 bases from J, with 10 bases in between. This CDR3 comprises 14 residues. This chain's CDR3 is CASSVSPQEETQYF. The CDR3 DNA is TGTGCCAGCAGCGTATCGCCACAGGAAGAGACCCAGTACTTC. The full variable domain, completed using reference TRBV9 and TRBJ2-5, is DSGVTQTPKHLITATGQRVTLRCSPRSGDLSVYWYQQSLDQGLQFLIQYYNGEERAKGNILERFSAQQFPDLHSELNLSSLELGDSALYFCASSVSPQEETQYFGPGTRLLVL.

The V and J genes are TRBV3-1 (or the pseudogene TRBV3-2) and TRBJ1-3, with 7 positions matching TRBD1. The CDR3 totals 14 residues. The V and J ends lost 1 base and 4 bases, in that order; junction bases with no gene match: 1. Germline-derived CDR1 and CDR2 are LGHDT and YNNKEL (reference sequence). Here the CDR3 reads CASSQAQGGNTIYF. In DNA form, the CDR3 reads TGTGCCAGCAGCCAAGCACAGGGGGGAAACACCATATATTTT.

This sequence joins TRBV29-1 and TRBJ2-3; 9 bases fit TRBD2. Germline CDR1 is SQVTM and CDR2 is ANQGSEA. V lost 7 bases, J lost 6 bases, and 14 bases stayed unmatched. CDR3 length: 15 residues. The CDR3 protein is CSGSGLAISPDTQYF. The CDR3 DNA reads as TGCAGCGGAAGTGGACTAGCGATCTCCCCCGATACGCAGTATTTT.

In DNA, the CDR3 is TGTGCCAGCAGCCCCGGGACAGGGGAAGAGACCCAGTACTTC. It specifies CASSPGTGEETQYF. This chain connects TRBV11-3 to TRBJ2-5; TRBD1 agrees at 10 bases. Germline trimming cut 5 bases from V and 3 bases from J; bases unmatched to any gene: 3. Germline assignment: CDR1 SGHNT and CDR2 YENEEA. The CDR3 consists of 14 residues.

The gene calls are TRBV12-3 or TRBV12-4 and TRBJ2-4; D is ambiguous. V lost 3 bases to trimming and J lost 8 bases, with 8 bases between them. The CDR3 sequence is 12 residues long. The CDR3 sequence: CASSFTRDIQYF. Written as DNA, the CDR3 is TGTGCCAGCAGTTTTACCCGGGACATTCAGTACTTC.

The V and J genes are TRBV6-1 and TRBJ1-1, with 7 positions matching TRBD1. This CDR3 comprises 14 residues. J was trimmed by 10 bases and V by 2 bases; bases with no gene match: 10. The germline CDR1 and CDR2 sequences are MNHNS and SASEGT. The CDR3, as DNA: TGTGCCAGCAGTGAATTCAGGGGGGTAGGAGTAGCTTTCTTT. It encodes CASSEFRGVGVAFF.

This chain connects TRBV5-1 to TRBJ2-1; TRBD2 agrees at 9 bases. The junction had 9 bases not matched to a gene; V was cut back by 4 bases and J by 1 base. The CDR3 is made up of 17 amino acids. Per the germline V gene, CDR1 is SGHRS and CDR2 is YFSETQ. The chain's CDR3 is CASSRDPSGTSYNEQFF. The CDR3 DNA follows: TGCGCCAGCAGCCGAGACCCTAGCGGGACTTCCTACAATGAGCAGTTCTTC.